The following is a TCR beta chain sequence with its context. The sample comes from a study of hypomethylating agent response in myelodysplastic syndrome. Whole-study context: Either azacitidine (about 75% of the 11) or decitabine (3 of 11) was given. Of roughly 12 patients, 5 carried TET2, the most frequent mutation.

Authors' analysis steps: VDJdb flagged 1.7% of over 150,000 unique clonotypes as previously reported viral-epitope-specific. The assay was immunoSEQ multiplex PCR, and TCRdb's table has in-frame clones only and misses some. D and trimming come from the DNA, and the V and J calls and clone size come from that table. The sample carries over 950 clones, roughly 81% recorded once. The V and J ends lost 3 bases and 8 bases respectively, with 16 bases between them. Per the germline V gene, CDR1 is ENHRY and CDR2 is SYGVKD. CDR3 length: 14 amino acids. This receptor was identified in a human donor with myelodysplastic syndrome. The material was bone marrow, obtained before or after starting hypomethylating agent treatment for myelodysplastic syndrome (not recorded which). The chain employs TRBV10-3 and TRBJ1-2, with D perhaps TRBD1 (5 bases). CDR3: CAISDITGRQGYTF. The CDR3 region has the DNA TGTGCCATCAGTGACATTACGGGGAGACAGGGCTACACCTTC.